This entry concerns a single TCR beta chain. Its antigen remains unknown. This specimen belongs to a study of cytomegalovirus exposure and HLA in healthy donors. Notes on the study in general: The study flagged approximately 180 TCR beta chains as cytomegalovirus-associated. Later genetic work tied a missense DCLRE1C variant to beta-chain V and J trimming.

V lost 5 bases and J lost 8, with 12 bases in between. The CDR3 totals 13 residues. Germline V gene sequence: CDR1 SGHDN, CDR2 FVKESK. Both 60 Vbeta primers and 13 Jbeta primers went into the PCR. The method was immunoSEQ multiplex PCR; TCRdb's version includes in-frame clones alone and lacks a portion of them. The data hold some 140,000 clones, with approximately 80% observed a single time. Sequencing was carried out using PBMCs. This chain joins TRBV14 and TRBJ1-4, with unresolved D. This TCR derives from a woman aged 50 to 60 in good health and CMV-seropositive. CDR3 DNA sequence: TGTGCCAGCAGCTACAACCAGATCGAAAAACTGTTTTTT. It encodes CASSYNQIEKLFF. Full variable domain (remainder filled in from reference TRBV14 and TRBJ1-4): EAGVTQFPSHSVIEKGQTVTLRCDPISGHDNLYWYRRVMGKEIKFLLHFVKESKQDESGMPNNRFLAERTGGTYSTLKVQPAELEDSGVYFCASSYNQIEKLFFGSGTQLSVL.